The present T cell receptor (beta chain) was sequenced within a study of blood T cells in healthy people across ages. Study observations and caveats: Donor CMV status was unknown, possibly confounding expanded clonotype changes.

The CDR3 runs 15 residues. Trimming cost V 2 bases and J 4 bases; bases outside gene matches: 7. Germline V gene lookup returns CDR1 SEHNR and CDR2 FQNEAQ (reference sequence). Sample-barcoded 5' priming and a J-beta primer mix drove a second PCR of 7 to 11 cycles. TCRdb processed the 5' RACE reads anew with MiXCR; each CDR3 protein has one entry. The data contain 2 million or so distinct CDR3 sequences, just under 50% of them singletons. Remarks on this clonotype: Its antigen is unknown.

This TCR came from a woman aged 40 to 49 in good health. The chain uses TRBV7-9 and TRBJ2-5; 7 bases match TRBD1. Sequenced sample: blood. The CDR3 nucleotides are TGTGCCAGCAGCTTAAACTCGGACAGGACAGAGACCCAGTACTTC. It is translated as CASSLNSDRTETQYF.